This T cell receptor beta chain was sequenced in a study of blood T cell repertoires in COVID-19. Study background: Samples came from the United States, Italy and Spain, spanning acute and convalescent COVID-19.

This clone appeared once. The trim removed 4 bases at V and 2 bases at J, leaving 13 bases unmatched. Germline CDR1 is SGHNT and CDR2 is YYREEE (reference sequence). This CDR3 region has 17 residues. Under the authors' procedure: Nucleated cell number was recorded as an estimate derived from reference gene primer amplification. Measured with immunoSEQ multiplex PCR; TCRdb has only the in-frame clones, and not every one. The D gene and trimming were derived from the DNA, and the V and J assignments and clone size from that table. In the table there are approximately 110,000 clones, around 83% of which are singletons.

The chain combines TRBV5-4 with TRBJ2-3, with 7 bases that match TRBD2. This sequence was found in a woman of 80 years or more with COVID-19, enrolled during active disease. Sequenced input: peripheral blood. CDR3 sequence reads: CASSATVGRAHTDTQYF. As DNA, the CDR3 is TGTGCCAGCAGCGCCACTGTTGGGAGGGCTCACACAGATACGCAGTATTTT.